Presented here are 10 T cell receptor beta chains from one specimen sequenced in a study of blood T cells in healthy people across ages. A second PCR, run for about 7 to 12 cycles, used a sample-barcoded 5' primer plus a J-beta primer mix. TCRdb reprocessed the 5' RACE reads with MiXCR, giving one entry per CDR3 protein. The sample records roughly 720,000 distinct CDR3 sequences, approximately 55% being singletons. Sequenced: blood. These receptors were taken from a man older than 75 in good health.

This clonotype was picked up a small number of times. This chain connects TRBV13 to TRBJ2-5; 7 bases align to TRBD1. The J call is uncertain, as TRBJ2-7 better fits the DNA end. The germline gives CDR1 PRHDT, CDR2 FYEKMQ (reference sequence). The CDR3 length is 15 residues. CDR3 in amino acids: CASSLSGDRVYEQYF. The CDR3, as DNA: TGTGCCAGCAGCTTATCCGGAGACAGGGTCTACGAGCAGTACTTC.

The V gene is TRBV3-1, the J gene TRBJ1-2; D may be TRBD1 (5 bases). The CDR3 is 16 residues long. V was cut by 1 base and J by 4 bases, with 16 bases left in between. In germline, CDR1 is LGHDT, CDR2 YNNKEL (reference sequence). The CDR3 region has the DNA TGTGCCAGCAGCCAAGGGGGCAGCGCTACACTCTATGGCTACACCTTC. Translation: CASSQGGSATLYGYTF.

This clonotype has a handful of counts. CDR3 DNA: TGTGCCACCAGCAGAGTTGATAGCGGGAGGTCTGATACGCAGTATTTT. Encoded protein: CATSRVDSGRSDTQYF. This chain uses TRBV15 with TRBJ2-3; 10 bases align to TRBD2. Germline CDR1 is LNHNV and CDR2 is YYDKDF (reference sequence). The CDR3 has 16 amino acids. The trim removed 1 base at V and 6 bases at J, leaving 7 bases unmatched.

The chain couples TRBV20-1 to TRBJ2-3; 11 nucleotides align to TRBD2. This CDR3 comprises 13 residues. Losses at the gene ends were 5 bases for V and 5 bases for J; bases not matched to a gene: 3. The germline V gene has CDR1 DFQATT and CDR2 SNEGSKA (reference sequence). CDR3 residues: CSAVLAGGDTQYF. The DNA for the CDR3 is TGCAGTGCTGTGCTAGCGGGAGGAGATACGCAGTATTTT.

This clonotype was counted a few times. The J gene is TRBJ2-1, the V gene TRBV5-6, with D perhaps TRBD1 (5 bases). Trimming cost V 1 base and J 5 bases, with 19 bases left between them. This CDR3 has 17 residues. The germline CDR1 and CDR2 sequences are SGHDT and YYEEEE. The CDR3 loop is CASSLWGLPYLNNEQFF. The CDR3 nucleotides read TGTGCCAGCAGCTTGTGGGGCCTCCCGTATCTAAACAATGAGCAGTTCTTC.

J is TRBJ2-1 and V is TRBV7-9; TRBD1 might be the D (6 bases). The CDR3 spans 15 residues. Trimming cost V 3 bases and J 8 bases, with 17 bases left between them. Germline CDR1 is SEHNR and CDR2 is FQNEAQ (reference sequence). This CDR3 is CASSLGQGSVDEQFF. The CDR3 region has the DNA TGTGCCAGCAGCTTGGGGCAGGGGAGTGTAGATGAGCAGTTCTTC.

The chain has TRBV3-1 and TRBJ2-7; 9 bases align to TRBD1. From germline, CDR1 is LGHDT and CDR2 YNNKEL (reference sequence). The CDR3 has 16 residues. V was pared by 1 base and J by 2 bases, with 6 bases of the junction left unmatched. CDR3 protein: CASSQAGGQGTYEQYF. The CDR3 region has the DNA TGTGCCAGCAGCCAAGCGGGTGGACAGGGGACCTACGAGCAGTACTTC.

In this sample, this clonotype turned up a few times. The V call is TRBV29-1, the J call TRBJ2-3, with a tentative D call TRBD2 (5 bases). The ends were cut back, 7 bases at V and 4 bases at J, with 12 bases in the middle. Germline lookup yields CDR1 SQVTM and CDR2 ANQGSEA. CDR3 size: 12 residues. CDR3 residues: CSAGGAADTQYF. DNA of the CDR3: TGCAGCGCCGGAGGAGCGGCAGATACGCAGTATTTT.

This clonotype came up many times. The rearrangement uses TRBV4-1 and TRBJ2-4, with D possibly TRBD2 on 5 matching bases. Trimming removed 4 bases at V and 0 bases at J, with 10 bases between. The CDR3 extends over 15 amino acids. CDR1 and CDR2 (germline): MGHRA, YSYEKL. The CDR3 nucleotides are TGCGCCAGCAGCCCCTTGGACTTAGCCAAAAACATTCAGTACTTC. Amino acids: CASSPLDLAKNIQYF.

The sample holds a few counts of this clonotype. The genes are TRBV7-9 and TRBJ2-1, with 9 bases identical to TRBD2. Germline loops: CDR1 SEHNR, CDR2 FQNEAQ (reference sequence). CDR3 length: 18 residues. J was trimmed by 0 bases and V by 5 bases; bases with no gene match: 11. This CDR3 reads CASSATFPSGISYNEQFF. The CDR3 DNA sequence: TGTGCCAGCAGCGCAACCTTTCCTAGCGGGATCTCCTACAATGAGCAGTTCTTC.